A single sample gave rise to the 29 T cell receptor beta chains below, sequenced in a study of shared clonotypes between healthy human individuals. The protocol was immunoSEQ multiplex PCR, while the TCRdb copy is restricted to in-frame clones and leaves out a portion. Of about half a million clones in the sample, over 70% were seen once. The specimen was PBMCs. These receptors were obtained from a woman aged 40 to 50 in good health. Some clones in this sample may be carry-over from other donors' samples.

About this clone: This likely reflects a read error, since a far larger clone is one base away. Distinct nucleotide sequences in the sample also encode this CDR3. J is TRBJ1-5 and V is TRBV4-1, with unresolved D. Germline V gene data show CDR1 as MGHRA and CDR2 as YSYEKL. CDR3 length: 16 amino acids. Trimming took 0 bases from V and 1 from J, leaving 10 bases between them. CDR3 bases: TGCGCCAGCAGCCAAGATGGAGGCTGGAGCAATCAGCCCCAGCATTTT. It codes for CASSQDGGWSNQPQHF.

The chain uses TRBV2 and TRBJ2-7; TRBD2 might be the D (5 bases). Trimming stripped 0 bases from V and 6 bases from J, with 33 bases between. CDR1 is SNHLY and CDR2 is FYNNEI in the germline V gene. The CDR3 is 21 residues long. CDR3 bases: TGTGCCAGCAGTGAAGCGCTTCGTTTGGGGAGCAAAAAAGGGCAAGACGGCGAGCAGTACTTC. The encoded protein is CASSEALRLGSKKGQDGEQYF.

The chain joins TRBV28 to TRBJ2-7; D call uncertain. The CDR3 runs to 13 residues. V was cut by 7 bases and J by 5 bases, with 15 bases left in between. Germline CDR1 reads MDHEN; CDR2 reads SYDVKM. In DNA, the CDR3 is TGTGCCAGCAATGGAAGGGTTCAGGACGAGCAGTACTTC. Its protein is CASNGRVQDEQYF.

The chain combines TRBV5-5 with TRBJ1-5, with D hard to call. This CDR3 region has 14 residues. The germline V gene encodes CDR1 SGHKS and CDR2 YYEKEE (reference sequence). V lost 4 bases and J lost 5, with 13 bases in between. CDR3 DNA sequence: TGTGCCAGCAGCAGCGGGATCGGGGATCAGCCCCAGCATTTT. Residues: CASSSGIGDQPQHF.

A word on this clone: A single base is all that separates this from a far larger clone, so a read error is likely. This chain connects TRBV2 to TRBJ2-5, with D possibly called TRBD1 or TRBD2 (5 bases each). CDR3 length equals 16 residues. V lost 8 bases and J 5 bases, leaving 24 bases between the germline ends. The germline gives CDR1 SNHLY, CDR2 FYNNEI. The CDR3 DNA is TGTGCCAGCGGGAAGGGGCCCCGGGACCAAGGGGAGACCCAGTACTTC. As protein: CASGKGPRDQGETQYF.

About this clone itself: A far larger clone lies a single base away; this is likely a read error. The sample has other DNA sequences that encode this CDR3 too. The chain recombines TRBV25-1 with TRBJ1-1; D gene uncertain. The CDR3 length is 14 residues. Trimming stripped 4 bases from V and 1 base from J, with 10 bases between. CDR1 and CDR2 (germline): MGHDK, SYGVNS. This CDR3 reads CASSGAGRNTEAFF. In nucleotides, the CDR3 is TGTGCCAGCAGTGGAGCAGGACGGAACACTGAAGCTTTCTTT.

The chain uses TRBV6-5 and TRBJ2-5, with 10 bases lining up with TRBD2. The CDR3 sequence is 15 residues long. The V segment lost 5 bases and the J segment 5 bases; nucleotides outside the gene matches: 8. Per germline, CDR1 MNHEY and CDR2 SVGAGI. CDR3: CASSISSGSIETQYF. The CDR3 DNA is TGTGCCAGCAGTATATCTAGCGGGAGTATCGAGACCCAGTACTTC.

The chain recombines TRBV5-5 with TRBJ2-7; D remains ambiguous. The CDR3 runs to 15 residues. The germline V gene encodes CDR1 SGHKS and CDR2 YYEKEE (reference sequence). Trimming took off 4 bases at V and 0 bases at J, with 14 bases between the two ends. The CDR3 here is CASSLPGGSSYEQYF. The CDR3 DNA reads as TGTGCCAGCAGCCTCCCGGGCGGCAGCTCCTACGAGCAGTACTTC. The whole variable domain, remainder taken from reference TRBV5-5 and TRBJ2-7, is DAGVTQSPTHLIKTRGQQVTLRCSPISGHKSVSWYQQVLGQGPQFIFQYYEKEERGRGNFPDRFSARQFPNYSSELNVNALLLGDSALYLCASSLPGGSSYEQYFGPGTRLTVT.

Concerning this clone: This is likely an artifact of a read error, given a far larger clone one base away. This CDR3 is also generated by other DNA sequences in the sample. The V call is TRBV27, the J call TRBJ2-5, with D possibly being TRBD1 or TRBD2 (6 bases each). From germline, CDR1 is MNHEY and CDR2 SMNVEV (reference sequence). CDR3 size: 14 residues. The DNA of the CDR3 is TGTGCCAGCAGTTTATCGGCAGGGGAGGAGACACAGTACTTC. Protein sequence: CASSLSAGEETQYF.

The gene calls are TRBV4-1 and TRBJ2-3; D tentatively fits TRBD1 or TRBD2 (6 bases each). This CDR3 is built from 18 residues. Germline CDR1 MGHRA, CDR2 YSYEKL. V lost 1 base and J 4 bases, leaving 21 bases between the germline ends. The CDR3 reads CASSQVGRGGLMADTQYF. DNA of the CDR3: TGCGCCAGCAGCCAAGTAGGGAGAGGGGGGCTGATGGCAGATACGCAGTATTTT.

V gene TRBV7-2 combines with J gene TRBJ2-3; D is perhaps TRBD1 (6 bases). The length of the CDR3 is 13 residues. Trimming took 3 bases from V and 4 from J, leaving 8 bases between them. CDR1 is SGHTA, CDR2 FQGNSA, per germline. The CDR3 region is CASSFRGSDTQYF. Here the CDR3 DNA reads TGTGCCAGCAGCTTCAGGGGTTCAGATACGCAGTATTTT.

The V gene is TRBV29-1, the J gene TRBJ1-1; no definite D call. V was clipped by 3 bases and J by 2 bases, with 4 bases between them. Germline lookup yields CDR1 SQVTM and CDR2 ANQGSEA. The CDR3 is 11 amino acids. The CDR3 is CSVEINTEAFF. The CDR3 DNA reads TGCAGCGTTGAGATAAACACTGAAGCTTTCTTT.

Comments on this clone: A read error is the likely source, as a far larger clone sits one nucleotide away. The chain combines TRBV7-2 with TRBJ2-7; D remains ambiguous. Between the trimmed V and J ends, which lost 5 bases and 7 bases, there was a span of 9 bases. The germline V gene encodes CDR1 SGHTA and CDR2 FQGNSA. The CDR3 contains 11 residues. This chain's CDR3 is CASSRYGEQYF. For the CDR3, the DNA is TGTGCCAGCAGCCGGTACGGGGAGCAGTACTTC.

This clone appeared a single time. The gene calls are TRBV21-1 and TRBJ2-6; the table's D call, TRBD1, was not checked against the DNA. TRBV21-1 represents a pseudogene. The CDR3 extends over 16 amino acids. CDR3 coding DNA: TGTGCCAGCAGCAGGATAAGACAGGCTGGGGCCAACGTCCTGACTTTC. This gives the protein CASSRIRQAGANVLTF.

V gene TRBV28 combines with J gene TRBJ2-7; 8 nucleotides align to TRBD1. The CDR3 totals 14 residues. V was pared by 1 base and J by 6 bases, with 5 bases of the junction left unmatched. Germline loops: CDR1 MDHEN, CDR2 SYDVKM. The CDR3 DNA is TGTGCCAGCAGTTTATTACAGGGGGAGGCCGAGCAGTACTTC. Translation: CASSLLQGEAEQYF.

The genes are TRBV5-1 and TRBJ1-1, with D unclear. Germline CDR1 and CDR2: SGHRS and YFSETQ. The CDR3 runs to 15 residues. V shed 0 bases and J shed 0 bases, with 9 bases lying between them. Here the CDR3 DNA reads TGCGCCAGCAGCTTGGAGGGCCGTATGAACACTGAAGCTTTCTTT. The encoded protein is CASSLEGRMNTEAFF.

The CDR3 here is CASSLALTSGYEQYF. In DNA, the CDR3 is TGTGCCAGCAGTTTAGCACTGACTAGCGGCTACGAGCAGTACTTC. The chain recombines TRBV28 with TRBJ2-7; TRBD2 matches 9 bases. CDR1 MDHEN and CDR2 SYDVKM come from the germline V gene. V lost 2 bases to trimming and J lost 3 bases; unmatched junction nucleotides: 5. The CDR3 spans 15 residues.

The rearrangement links TRBV14 to TRBJ2-1; the D gene could be TRBD1 or TRBD2 (5 bases each). Between the trimmed V and J ends, which lost 4 bases and 3 bases, there was a span of 10 bases. CDR1 is SGHDN and CDR2 is FVKESK in the germline V gene. The CDR3 runs to 14 residues. In DNA, the CDR3 is TGTGCCAGCAGCCTTCGGGGCCTCTACAATGAGCAGTTCTTC. Translation gives CASSLRGLYNEQFF. Full variable domain (rest looked up from reference TRBV14 and TRBJ2-1): EAGVTQFPSHSVIEKGQTVTLRCDPISGHDNLYWYRRVMGKEIKFLLHFVKESKQDESGMPNNRFLAERTGGTYSTLKVQPAELEDSGVYFCASSLRGLYNEQFFGPGTRLTVL.

This chain joins TRBV6-1 and TRBJ1-2; D not certain. Germline lookup yields CDR1 MNHNS and CDR2 SASEGT. Trimming took off 3 bases at V and 4 bases at J, with 18 bases between the two ends. The CDR3 has 16 residues. CDR3 protein: CASSEGASSHIYGYTF. The CDR3 nucleotides read TGTGCCAGCAGTGAGGGAGCGAGTAGTCACATCTATGGCTACACCTTC.

The chain couples TRBV5-4 to TRBJ2-3; 8 bases line up with TRBD1. The CDR3 sequence is 18 residues long. Germline CDR1 SGHNT, CDR2 YYREEE (reference sequence). J was trimmed by 2 bases and V by 6 bases; bases with no gene match: 17. This chain's CDR3 is CASTTPSGRTGTTDTQYF. CDR3 DNA: TGTGCCAGCACCACCCCCAGTGGAAGGACAGGGACCACAGATACGCAGTATTTT.

The chain uses TRBV4-2 and TRBJ2-2, with 7 bases identical to TRBD2. The germline CDR1 and CDR2 sequences are LGHNA and YNFKEQ. Trimming took 1 base from V and 9 from J; bases not matched to a gene: 14. CDR3 length equals 17 residues. CDR3 region: CASSQGVAGVLGRELFF. CDR3 nucleotides: TGTGCCAGCAGCCAAGGGGTGGCGGGAGTCTTGGGCCGGGAGCTGTTTTTT.

The V gene is TRBV25-1, the J gene TRBJ1-1; tentative D call: TRBD1 (5 bases). CDR1 and CDR2 from the germline V gene are MGHDK and SYGVNS. V was pared by 5 bases and J by 6 bases, with 16 bases between. The CDR3 has 14 residues. DNA for the CDR3: TGTGCCAGCAGTCTCGCGGGGGGGGGTGCTGAAGCTTTCTTT. Encoded protein: CASSLAGGGAEAFF.

The V gene is TRBV19, the J gene TRBJ2-7; 7 nucleotides align to TRBD1. The germline CDR1 and CDR2 sequences are LNHDA and SQIVND (reference sequence). The J segment lost 2 bases and the V segment lost 9 bases, leaving 10 bases of the junction unmatched. This CDR3 comprises 14 residues. The CDR3 protein is CASSPYRGPYEQYF. CDR3 bases: TGTGCCAGCTCACCCTACAGGGGCCCCTACGAGCAGTACTTC.

This sequence joins TRBV6-5 and TRBJ2-7; possibly TRBD2 for D (5 bases). This CDR3 spans 14 amino acids. Deletions cut 5 bases from V and 3 bases from J, with 14 bases between. Germline V CDR1 and CDR2: MNHEY, SVGAGI. CDR3 sequence: CASSGIGLSYEQYF. Here the CDR3 DNA reads TGTGCCAGCAGTGGGATCGGACTGAGCTACGAGCAGTACTTC.

This chain connects TRBV15 to TRBJ2-3; D is unresolved. Trimming cost V 5 bases and J 14 bases, with 17 bases left between them. From germline, CDR1 is LNHNV and CDR2 YYDKDF (reference sequence). The length of the CDR3 is 12 residues. CDR3 DNA: TGTGCCACCAGCTCCCTCGGAAAGGGTCGGTATTTT. Its protein is CATSSLGKGRYF.

Turning to this clone: This likely reflects a read error, since a far larger clone is one base away. The sample holds other DNA sequences that translate to the same CDR3. The chain employs TRBV27 and TRBJ2-5, with D tentatively TRBD1 or TRBD2 (5 bases each). V shed 6 bases and J shed 7 bases, with 15 bases lying between them. This CDR3 is 13 amino acids long. Germline CDR1 MNHEY, CDR2 SMNVEV (reference sequence). CDR3 region: CASSWTDGGTQYF. Written as DNA, the CDR3 is TGTGCCAGCAGCTGGACTGATGGGGGGACCCAGTACTTC.

Regarding this clone: A far larger clone differs by one base, so this is likely a read error. V and J are TRBV7-3 and TRBJ2-1, with a tentative D call TRBD2 (6 bases). V lost 5 bases and J lost 4, with 15 bases in between. Germline values: CDR1 SGHTA, CDR2 FQGTGA. The CDR3 is 15 residues long. The CDR3: CASSPVAGKYNEQFF. The CDR3 DNA reads as TGTGCCAGCAGCCCCGTCGCGGGAAAGTACAATGAGCAGTTCTTC.

The chain employs TRBV28 and TRBJ2-7; TRBD1 aligns across 7 bases. There are 13 residues in the CDR3. J was trimmed by 0 bases and V by 7 bases; bases with no gene match: 3. Germline V gene data show CDR1 as MDHEN and CDR2 as SYDVKM. The CDR3 DNA reads TGTGCCAGCACGACAGGGCCCTCCTACGAGCAGTACTTC. Protein: CASTTGPSYEQYF.

The V gene is TRBV7-2, the J gene TRBJ1-1; D unresolved. The V gene's germline CDR1 is SGHTA and CDR2 FQGNSA. CDR3 length equals 14 residues. With 2 bases removed from V and 1 base from J, the gap between germline ends came to 8 bases. The CDR3 sequence: CASSLREGNTEAFF. The CDR3 region has the DNA TGTGCCAGCAGCTTAAGGGAGGGGAACACTGAAGCTTTCTTT. Filled out from reference TRBV7-2 and TRBJ1-1, the complete variable domain reads GAGVSQSPSNKVTEKGKDVELRCDPISGHTALYWYRQSLGQGLEFLIYFQGNSAPDKSGLPSDRFSAERTGGSVSTLTIQRTQQEDSAVYLCASSLREGNTEAFFGQGTRLTVV.